Listed below are T cell receptor beta chains from one sample, sequenced in a study of memory CD4+ T cells and cytomegalovirus serostatus. Sequencing was performed with immunoSEQ multiplex PCR; in TCRdb, only in-frame clones are kept and a portion is missing. Of about 25,000 clones in the sample, around 80% were seen once. Sequencing was performed on memory CD4+ T cells from blood. The receptors come from an adult in good health and CMV-seronegative. Both conserved end residues are part of each CDR3. The D gene is left open where the match is weak. Rows may omit the clone size; those that give it use once, few, many or a size class.

d_call	v_call	j_call	clone_size	cdr3_aa	cdr3_nt
TRBD1	TRBV28	TRBJ2-7	NA	CASSLTGQGQYEQYF	TGTGCCAGCAGTTTAACAGGACAGGGGCAGTACGAGCAGTACTTC
NA	TRBV7-2	TRBJ2-7	once	CASSGMWDEQYF	TGTGCCAGCAGCGGCATGTGGGACGAGCAGTACTTC
NA	TRBV19	TRBJ1-6	NA	CASSIRGGNYNSPLHF	TGTGCCAGTAGTATTCGAGGGGGGAATTATAATTCACCCCTCCACTTT
NA	TRBV19	TRBJ2-3	NA	CASSIEGGRWGTDTQYF	TGTGCCAGTAGTATAGAAGGAGGGAGATGGGGCACAGATACGCAGTATTTT
TRBD1	TRBV7-9	TRBJ1-1	NA	CASSLGTGVNTEAFF	TGTGCCAGCAGTTTGGGGACAGGGGTGAACACTGAAGCTTTCTTT
NA	TRBV9	TRBJ1-2	NA	CASSKAGGGGDGYTF	TGTGCCAGCAGCAAGGCTGGAGGAGGGGGGGATGGCTACACCTTC
NA	TRBV28	TRBJ2-7	NA	CASRATYEQYF	TGTGCCAGCAGGGCTACCTACGAGCAGTACTTC
NA	TRBV19	TRBJ1-2	NA	CASRQVSHYGYTF	TGTGCCAGTAGACAGGTTTCTCACTATGGCTACACCTTC
NA	TRBV29-1	TRBJ2-2	NA	CSVQDTGELFF	TGCAGCGTCCAAGACACCGGGGAGCTGTTTTTT
NA	TRBV7-8	TRBJ2-1	few	CASSPRLVNEQFF	TGTGCCAGCAGCCCCCGACTAGTGAACGAGCAGTTCTTC
NA	TRBV15	TRBJ2-1	NA	CATSKLAREQFF	TGTGCCACCAGCAAATTAGCGAGGGAGCAGTTCTTC
NA	TRBV28	TRBJ2-3	NA	CASSFMVLGADTQYF	TGTGCCAGCAGTTTCATGGTGCTCGGAGCAGATACGCAGTATTTT
NA	TRBV2	TRBJ1-1	NA	CASSEGGTEAFF	TGTGCCAGCAGTGAAGGGGGCACTGAGGCTTTCTTT
NA	TRBV5-8	TRBJ1-2	NA	CASSLVVSDYGYTF	TGTGCCAGCAGCTTGGTAGTCAGCGACTATGGCTACACCTTC
NA	TRBV2	TRBJ1-5	NA	CASNQESNQPQHF	TGTGCCAGCAATCAGGAGTCCAATCAGCCCCAGCATTTT
TRBD1	TRBV5-1	TRBJ1-6	NA	CASSLVGQGGSPLHF	TGCGCCAGCAGCTTGGTAGGACAGGGAGGTTCACCCCTCCACTTT
TRBD1	TRBV28	TRBJ1-2	NA	CASRWDSNYGYTF	TGTGCCAGCAGATGGGACAGTAACTATGGCTACACCTTC
NA	TRBV10-2	TRBJ1-6	NA	CASTLQTWDSPLHF	TGCGCCAGCACTCTGCAGACCTGGGATTCACCCCTCCACTTT
NA	TRBV6-5	TRBJ1-2	NA	CASRDTNDYGYTF	TGTGCCAGCCGGGACACCAATGACTATGGCTACACCTTC
NA	TRBV10-3	TRBJ1-2	NA	CAIGGGPTFANYGYTF	TGTGCCATCGGGGGGGGACCTACCTTTGCGAACTATGGCTACACCTTC
NA	TRBV7-3	TRBJ1-2	NA	CASSLNGGRGYGYTF	TGTGCCAGCAGCTTAAACGGGGGTAGGGGATATGGCTACACCTTC
TRBD1	TRBV9	TRBJ2-1	NA	CASTHDRGSYNEQFF	TGTGCCAGCACTCATGACAGGGGGTCATACAATGAGCAGTTCTTC
NA	TRBV19	TRBJ1-1	NA	CASRRTASPPEAFF	TGTGCCAGTAGACGGACAGCCAGCCCCCCTGAAGCTTTCTTT
TRBD1	TRBV5-4	TRBJ1-2	NA	CASSLSGGNYGYTF	TGTGCCAGCAGCCTCTCAGGGGGGAACTATGGCTACACCTTC
NA	TRBV19	TRBJ1-1	NA	CASTEGQGNTEAFF	TGTGCCAGTACCGAGGGCCAGGGGAACACTGAAGCTTTCTTT
NA	TRBV4-1	TRBJ1-3	NA	CASSQEGNRNTIYF	TGCGCCAGCAGCCAAGAGGGCAACCGAAACACCATATATTTT
NA	TRBV7-7	TRBJ1-4	NA	CASSLGGGPNEKLFF	TGTGCTAGCAGCTTAGGAGGGGGACCTAATGAAAAACTGTTTTTT
NA	TRBV6-1	TRBJ1-2	once	CASSAINYGYTF	TGTGCCAGCAGTGCCATTAACTATGGCTACACCTTC
NA	TRBV6-5	TRBJ1-2	few	CASSFNQALGYTF	TGTGCCAGCAGTTTCAACCAGGCACTGGGCTACACCTTC
TRBD1	TRBV7-2	TRBJ1-5	NA	CASSVQGGWSNQPQHF	TGTGCCAGCAGCGTTCAAGGGGGCTGGAGCAATCAGCCCCAGCATTTT
NA	TRBV11-2	TRBJ2-1	NA	CASSRGRLDNEQFF	TGTGCCAGCTCCCGGGGGCGGTTAGACAATGAGCAGTTCTTC
NA	TRBV19	TRBJ1-1	NA	CASSISQYTEAFF	TGTGCCAGTAGTATATCGCAGTACACTGAAGCTTTCTTT
TRBD2	TRBV19	TRBJ2-1	NA	CASSRILAGGYNEQFF	TGTGCCAGTAGTAGGATTCTAGCGGGGGGATACAATGAGCAGTTCTTC
NA	TRBV6-1	TRBJ1-1	NA	CASSETTGLNTEAFF	TGTGCCAGCAGTGAAACCACAGGGTTGAACACTGAAGCTTTCTTT
NA	TRBV6-1	TRBJ2-2	NA	CASSANANTGELFF	TGTGCCAGCAGCGCCAACGCGAACACCGGGGAGCTGTTTTTT
NA	TRBV19	TRBJ1-1	NA	CASSGPLARANTEAFF	TGTGCCAGTAGTGGACCCTTGGCCAGGGCGAACACTGAAGCTTTCTTT
NA	TRBV6-4	TRBJ2-1	NA	CASSSIVPGPASYNEQFF	TGTGCCAGCAGTTCGATCGTACCGGGACCCGCCAGCTACAATGAGCAGTTCTTC
TRBD2	TRBV6-1	TRBJ2-3	NA	CASMTSGGTDTQYF	TGTGCCAGCATGACTAGCGGGGGCACAGATACGCAGTATTTT
TRBD1	TRBV6-5	TRBJ1-1	NA	CASSYSTGETEAFF	TGTGCCAGCAGTTACTCTACAGGGGAAACTGAAGCTTTCTTT
NA	TRBV19	TRBJ2-2	few	CASSIVGWGEGNTGELFF	TGTGCCAGTAGTATAGTAGGTTGGGGAGAGGGAAACACCGGGGAGCTGTTTTTT
NA	TRBV6-5	TRBJ2-7	NA	CASSRRGGPYEQYF	TGTGCCAGCAGTAGGAGGGGGGGGCCCTACGAGCAGTACTTC
NA	TRBV5-1	TRBJ1-2	NA	CASSLDGGAYGYTF	TGCGCCAGCAGCTTGGATGGCGGGGCTTATGGCTACACCTTC
NA	TRBV28	TRBJ2-2	NA	CASSFWTGELFF	TGTGCCAGCAGTTTTTGGACCGGGGAGCTGTTTTTT
NA	TRBV7-7	TRBJ2-5	few	CASSLGRQVSGETQYF	TGTGCTAGCAGCTTAGGGCGACAGGTGTCCGGAGAGACCCAGTACTTC
NA	TRBV10-3	TRBJ1-1	NA	CAISASGEGYTEAFF	TGTGCCATCAGTGCGTCGGGAGAGGGATACACTGAAGCTTTCTTT